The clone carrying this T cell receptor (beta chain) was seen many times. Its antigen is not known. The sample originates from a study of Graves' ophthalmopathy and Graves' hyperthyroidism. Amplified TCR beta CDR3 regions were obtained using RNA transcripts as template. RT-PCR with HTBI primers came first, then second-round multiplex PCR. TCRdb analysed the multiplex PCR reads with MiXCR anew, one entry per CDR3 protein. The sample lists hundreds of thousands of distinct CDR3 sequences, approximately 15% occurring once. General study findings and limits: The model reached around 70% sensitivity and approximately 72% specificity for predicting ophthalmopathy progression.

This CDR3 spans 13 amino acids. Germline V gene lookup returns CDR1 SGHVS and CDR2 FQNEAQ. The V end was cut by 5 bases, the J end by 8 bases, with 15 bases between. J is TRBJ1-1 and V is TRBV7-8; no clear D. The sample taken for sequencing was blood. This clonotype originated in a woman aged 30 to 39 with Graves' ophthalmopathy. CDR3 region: CASSTDRPSEAFF. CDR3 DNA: TGTGCCAGCAGCACTGACCGTCCCTCAGAAGCTTTCTTT. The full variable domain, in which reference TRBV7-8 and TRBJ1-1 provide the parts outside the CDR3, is GAGVSQSPRYKVAKRGQDVALRCDPISGHVSLFWYQQALGQGPEFLTYFQNEAQLDKSGLPSDRFFAERPEGSVSTLKIQRTQQEDSAVYLCASSTDRPSEAFFGQGTRLTVV.